This is a list of T cell receptor beta chains from one sample in a study of cytomegalovirus exposure and HLA in healthy donors. Measured with immunoSEQ multiplex PCR; TCRdb has only the in-frame clones, and not every one. Here the sample spans 58,000 or so clones, more than 70% being singletons. Sequencing input: PBMCs. These TCRs come from a man aged 50 to 59 in good health and CMV-seropositive. Both conserved end residues are part of each CDR3. The D gene is left open where the match is weak.

cdr3_aa v_call d_call
CASSFGGQTGELFF TRBV5-4 -
CASSVRDSRTSLPGELFF TRBV9 TRBD1
CASSYRQGGRETQYF TRBV27 -
CASRRLAGGYEQYF TRBV11-2 TRBD2
CSVEEGIAGGTDTQYF TRBV29-1 TRBD2
CASSFWTGVRETQYF TRBV27 TRBD1
CASSPYLDRRNTEAFF TRBV14 TRBD1
CASSALQLAGIEADTQYF TRBV5-1 TRBD2
CASSNSGRGFF TRBV7-2 TRBD2
CSVEGSFNYGYTF TRBV29-1 -
CASAPLGQNIQYF TRBV5-6 -
CASSQSGQSSYNEQFF TRBV4-3 -
CASSLAPAGRAEAFF TRBV7-2 -
CSVDSGTGFSYEQYF TRBV29-1 TRBD1
CASSLEPNEKLFF TRBV5-1 -
CASSKIRDRMNTEAFF TRBV10-2 TRBD1
CAWSGESYYGYTF TRBV30 -
CASSSRDTRTDTQYF TRBV5-1 -
CATSARQGNYGYTF TRBV15 TRBD1
CASSVARDRGSYEQYF TRBV6-1 TRBD1
CASNQGRGETQYF TRBV19 -
CSASGTSGHQETQYF TRBV29-1 TRBD2
CASSLGLPGGFF TRBV7-9 -
CASSATGHGNTIYF TRBV5-1 -
CAIRQGDGMNTEAFF TRBV10-3 -
CASSPWGVLQETQYF TRBV27 -